Below, one T cell receptor beta chain is given with its context. The sample belongs to a study of PD-L1 blockade in urothelial cancer. In the study overall: In about 2014 therapy began: atezolizumab 1,200 mg intravenously every 3 weeks. In the patient group, about 85% of the roughly 29 were males with bladder-origin urothelial cancer.

Germline V CDR1 and CDR2: ENHRY, SYGVKD. The CDR3 consists of 15 residues. Trimming pared 2 bases from V and 4 bases from J, leaving 12 bases between. Profiled with immunoSEQ multiplex PCR; TCRdb holds only in-frame clones, not every one. Altogether some 52,000 clones are present, roughly 75% being singletons, with the ten largest covering about 4.1%. Time point here: pretreatment peripheral blood. Sampling of each patient yielded between 1 and 8 specimens, collected pretreatment and on-treatment. This chain connects TRBV10-3 to TRBJ1-5; D is possibly TRBD1 (5 bases). The clonotype comes from a man between 65 and 80 years old with urothelial cancer. This sample comprised PBMCs, obtained around atezolizumab (anti-PD-L1) treatment. CDR3 nucleotides: TGTGCCATCAGTGAGCGCCGGGGGGGTAATCAGCCCCAGCATTTT. Protein: CAISERRGGNQPQHF.